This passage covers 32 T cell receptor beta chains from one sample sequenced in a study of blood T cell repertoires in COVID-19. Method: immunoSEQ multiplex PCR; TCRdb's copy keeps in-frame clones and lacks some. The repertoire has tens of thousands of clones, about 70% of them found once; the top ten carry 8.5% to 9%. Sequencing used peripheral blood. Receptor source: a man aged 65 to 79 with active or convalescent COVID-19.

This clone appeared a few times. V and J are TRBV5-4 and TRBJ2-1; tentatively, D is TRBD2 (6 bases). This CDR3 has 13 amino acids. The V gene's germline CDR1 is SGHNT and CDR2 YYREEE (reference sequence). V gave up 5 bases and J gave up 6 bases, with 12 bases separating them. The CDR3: CASRTASANEQFF. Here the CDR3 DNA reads TGTGCCAGCAGGACCGCTAGCGCCAATGAGCAGTTCTTC.

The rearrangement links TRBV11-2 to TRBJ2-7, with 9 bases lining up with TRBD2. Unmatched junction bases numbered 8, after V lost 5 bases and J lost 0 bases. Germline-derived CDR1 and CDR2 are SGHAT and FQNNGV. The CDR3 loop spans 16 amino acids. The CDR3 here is CASSARGGVISYEQYF. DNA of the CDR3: TGTGCCAGCAGCGCCCGCGGGGGGGTGATCTCCTACGAGCAGTACTTC. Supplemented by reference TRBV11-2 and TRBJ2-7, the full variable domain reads EAGVAQSPRYKIIEKRQSVAFWCNPISGHATLYWYQQILGQGPKLLIQFQNNGVVDDSQLPKDRFSAERLKGVDSTLKIQPAKLEDSAVYLCASSARGGVISYEQYFGPGTRLTVT.

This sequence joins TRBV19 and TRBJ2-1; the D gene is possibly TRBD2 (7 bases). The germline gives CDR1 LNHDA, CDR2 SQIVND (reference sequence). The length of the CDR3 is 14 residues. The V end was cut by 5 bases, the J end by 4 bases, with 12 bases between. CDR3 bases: TGTGCCAGTAGTTTCAGCGGGACATACAATGAGCAGTTCTTC. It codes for CASSFSGTYNEQFF.

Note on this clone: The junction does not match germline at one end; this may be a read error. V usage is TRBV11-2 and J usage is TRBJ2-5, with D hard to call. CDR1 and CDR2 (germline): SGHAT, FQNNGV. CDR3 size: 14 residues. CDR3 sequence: CAGSFRDWQETQYF. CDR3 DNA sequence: TGTGCCGGCAGCTTCCGCGACTGGCAAGAGACCCAGTACTTC.

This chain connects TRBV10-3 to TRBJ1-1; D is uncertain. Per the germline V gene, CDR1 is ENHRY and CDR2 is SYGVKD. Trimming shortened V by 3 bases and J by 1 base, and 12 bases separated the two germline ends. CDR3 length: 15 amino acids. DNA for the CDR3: TGTGCCATCAGTGACCCCACTCGTCAGAACACTGAAGCTTTCTTT. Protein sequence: CAISDPTRQNTEAFF.

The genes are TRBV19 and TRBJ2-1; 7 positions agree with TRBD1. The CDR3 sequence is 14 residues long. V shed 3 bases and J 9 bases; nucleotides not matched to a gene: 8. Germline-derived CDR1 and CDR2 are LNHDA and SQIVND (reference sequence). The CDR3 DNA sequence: TGTGCCAGTAGTATTCGACAGGGCTACGGTGAGCAGTTCTTC. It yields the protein CASSIRQGYGEQFF.

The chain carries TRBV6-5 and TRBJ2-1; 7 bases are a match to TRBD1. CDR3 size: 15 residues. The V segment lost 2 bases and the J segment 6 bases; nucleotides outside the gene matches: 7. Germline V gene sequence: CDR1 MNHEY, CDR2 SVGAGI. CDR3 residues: CASSYPRQGGNEQFF. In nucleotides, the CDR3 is TGTGCCAGCAGTTACCCTAGACAGGGTGGCAATGAGCAGTTCTTC.

The CDR3 spells CASSPTVASPTSYEQYF. CDR3 nucleotide sequence: TGTGCCAGCTCACCGACCGTTGCTAGTCCCACCTCCTACGAGCAGTACTTC. The V call is TRBV18, the J call TRBJ2-7, with unresolved D. Trimming left V 3 bases short and J 0 bases short, with 18 bases between. In germline, CDR1 is KGHSH, CDR2 LQKENI. The CDR3 runs to 17 residues.

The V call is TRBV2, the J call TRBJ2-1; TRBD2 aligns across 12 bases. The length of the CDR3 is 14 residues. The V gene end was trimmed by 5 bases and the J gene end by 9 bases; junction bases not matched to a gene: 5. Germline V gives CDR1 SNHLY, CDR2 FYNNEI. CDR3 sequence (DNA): TGTGCCAGCAGTTGGACTAGCGGGGTAGTTGAGCAGTTCTTC. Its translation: CASSWTSGVVEQFF.

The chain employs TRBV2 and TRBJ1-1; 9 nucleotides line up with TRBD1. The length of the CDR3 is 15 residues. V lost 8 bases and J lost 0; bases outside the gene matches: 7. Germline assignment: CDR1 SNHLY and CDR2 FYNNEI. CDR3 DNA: TGTGCCAGCGGGGCACAGGGGGCCGTGAACACTGAAGCTTTCTTT. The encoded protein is CASGAQGAVNTEAFF.

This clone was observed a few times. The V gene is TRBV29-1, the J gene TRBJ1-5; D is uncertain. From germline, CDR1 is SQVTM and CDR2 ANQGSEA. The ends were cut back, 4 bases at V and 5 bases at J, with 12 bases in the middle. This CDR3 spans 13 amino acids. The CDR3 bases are TGCAGCGTTGGGAGGAACAAATATCAGCCCCAGCATTTT. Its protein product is CSVGRNKYQPQHF. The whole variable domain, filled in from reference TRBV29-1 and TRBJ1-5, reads SAVISQKPSRDICQRGTSLTIQCQVDSQVTMMFWYRQQPGQSLTLIATANQGSEATYESGFVIDKFPISRPNLTFSTLTVSNMSPEDSSIYLCSVGRNKYQPQHFGDGTRLSIL.

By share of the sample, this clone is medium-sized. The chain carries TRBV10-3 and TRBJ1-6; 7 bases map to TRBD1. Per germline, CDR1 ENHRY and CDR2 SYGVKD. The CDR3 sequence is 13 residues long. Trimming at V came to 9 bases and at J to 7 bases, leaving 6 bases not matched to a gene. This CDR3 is CAITGDLNSPLHF. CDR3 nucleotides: TGTGCCATTACAGGGGACCTAAATTCACCCCTCCACTTT.

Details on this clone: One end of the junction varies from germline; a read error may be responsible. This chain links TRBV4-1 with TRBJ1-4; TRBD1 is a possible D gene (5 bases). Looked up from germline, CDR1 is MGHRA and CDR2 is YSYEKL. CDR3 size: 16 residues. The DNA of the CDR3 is TGCGCCAGCAGCCAAGATTGGGGCGGGAATAATGAAAAAGTGTTTTTT. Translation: CASSQDWGGNNEKVFF.

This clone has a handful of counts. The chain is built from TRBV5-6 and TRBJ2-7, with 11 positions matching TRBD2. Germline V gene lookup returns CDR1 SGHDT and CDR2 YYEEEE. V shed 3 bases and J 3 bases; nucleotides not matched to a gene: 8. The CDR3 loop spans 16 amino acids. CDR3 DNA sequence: TGTGCCAGCAGCTCCCGTCCTAGCGGGGGGAACTACGAGCAGTACTTC. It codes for CASSSRPSGGNYEQYF.

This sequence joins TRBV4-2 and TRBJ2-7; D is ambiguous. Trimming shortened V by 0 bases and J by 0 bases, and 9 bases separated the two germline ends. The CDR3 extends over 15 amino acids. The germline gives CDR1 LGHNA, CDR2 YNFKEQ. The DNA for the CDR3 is TGTGCCAGCAGCCAAGATGCGCGTCGCTCCTACGAGCAGTACTTC. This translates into CASSQDARRSYEQYF.

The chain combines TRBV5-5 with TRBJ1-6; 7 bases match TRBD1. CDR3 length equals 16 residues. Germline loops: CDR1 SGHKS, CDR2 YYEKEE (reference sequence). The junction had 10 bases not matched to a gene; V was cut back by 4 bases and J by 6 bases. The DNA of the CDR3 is TGTGCCAGCAGCCCAACAACCGGGACAGCTAATTCACCCCTCCACTTT. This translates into CASSPTTGTANSPLHF.

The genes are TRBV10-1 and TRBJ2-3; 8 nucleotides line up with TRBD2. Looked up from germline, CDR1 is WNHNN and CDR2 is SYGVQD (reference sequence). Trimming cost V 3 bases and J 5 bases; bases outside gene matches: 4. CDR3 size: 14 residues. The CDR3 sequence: CASSERGGRDTQYF. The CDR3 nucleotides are TGCGCCAGCAGTGAACGGGGGGGCAGAGATACGCAGTATTTT.

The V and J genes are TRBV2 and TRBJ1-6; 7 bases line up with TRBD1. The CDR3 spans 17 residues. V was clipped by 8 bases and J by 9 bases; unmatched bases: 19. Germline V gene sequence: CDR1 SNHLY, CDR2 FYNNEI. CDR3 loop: CASGTEPGHMRGSPLHF. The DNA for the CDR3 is TGTGCCAGCGGGACAGAACCGGGACACATGAGAGGTTCACCCCTCCACTTT.

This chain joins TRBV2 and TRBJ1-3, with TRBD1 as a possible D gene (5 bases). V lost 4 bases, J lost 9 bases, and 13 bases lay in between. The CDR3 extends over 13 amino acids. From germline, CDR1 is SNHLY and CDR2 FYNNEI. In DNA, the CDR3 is TGTGCCAGCAGTGGTGGGGCCTTTACCACCATATATTTT. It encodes CASSGGAFTTIYF. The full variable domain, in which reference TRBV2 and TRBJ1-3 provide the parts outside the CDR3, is EPEVTQTPSHQVTQMGQEVILRCVPISNHLYFYWYRQILGQKVEFLVSFYNNEISEKSEIFDDQFSVERPDGSNFTLKIRSTKLEDSAMYFCASSGGAFTTIYFGEGSWLTVV.

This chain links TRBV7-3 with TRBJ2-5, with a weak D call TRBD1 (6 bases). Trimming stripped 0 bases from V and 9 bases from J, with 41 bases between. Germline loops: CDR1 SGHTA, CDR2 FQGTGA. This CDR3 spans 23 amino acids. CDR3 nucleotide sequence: TGTGCCAGCAGCTTAACCGGATTAGTTAGGGATGGAGATACAGGGCTGCCAGGTCGGGCCCAGTACTTC. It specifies CASSLTGLVRDGDTGLPGRAQYF.

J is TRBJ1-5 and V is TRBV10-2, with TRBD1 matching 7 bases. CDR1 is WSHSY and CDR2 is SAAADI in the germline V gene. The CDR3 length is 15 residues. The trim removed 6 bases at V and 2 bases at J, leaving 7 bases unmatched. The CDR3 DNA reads TGCGCCAGCAGGGGGGCAGGGGGAGGCAATCAGCCCCAGCATTTT. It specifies CASRGAGGGNQPQHF.

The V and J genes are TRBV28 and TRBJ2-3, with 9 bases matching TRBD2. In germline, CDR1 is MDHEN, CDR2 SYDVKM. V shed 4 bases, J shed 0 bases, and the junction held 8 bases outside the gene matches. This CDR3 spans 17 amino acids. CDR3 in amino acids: CASSSRLAGASTDTQYF. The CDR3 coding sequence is TGTGCCAGCAGTTCACGATTAGCGGGGGCAAGCACAGATACGCAGTATTTT.

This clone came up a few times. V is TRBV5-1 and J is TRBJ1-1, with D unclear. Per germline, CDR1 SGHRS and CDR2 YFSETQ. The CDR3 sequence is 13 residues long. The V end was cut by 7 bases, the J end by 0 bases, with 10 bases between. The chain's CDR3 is CASRPAMNTEAFF. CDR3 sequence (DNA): TGCGCCAGCCGTCCAGCGATGAACACTGAAGCTTTCTTT.

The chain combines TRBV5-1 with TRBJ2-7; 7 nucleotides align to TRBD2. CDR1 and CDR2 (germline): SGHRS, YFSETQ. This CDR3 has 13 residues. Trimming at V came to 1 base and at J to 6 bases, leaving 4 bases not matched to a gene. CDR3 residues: CASSLSGEGEQYF. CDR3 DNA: TGCGCCAGCAGCTTGAGTGGGGAGGGCGAGCAGTACTTC. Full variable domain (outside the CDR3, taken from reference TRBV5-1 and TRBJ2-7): KAGVTQTPRYLIKTRGQQVTLSCSPISGHRSVSWYQQTPGQGLQFLFEYFSETQRNKGNFPGRFSGRQFSNSRSEMNVSTLELGDSALYLCASSLSGEGEQYFGPGTRLTVT.

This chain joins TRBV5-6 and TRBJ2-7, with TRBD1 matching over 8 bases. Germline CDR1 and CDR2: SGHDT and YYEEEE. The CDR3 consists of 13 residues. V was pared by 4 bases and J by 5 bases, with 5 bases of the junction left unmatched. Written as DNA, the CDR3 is TGTGCCAGCAGCAAGACAGGGGTCCACGAGCAGTACTTC. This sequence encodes CASSKTGVHEQYF. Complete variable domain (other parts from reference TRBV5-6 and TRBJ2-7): DAGVTQSPTHLIKTRGQQVTLRCSPKSGHDTVSWYQQALGQGPQFIFQYYEEEERQRGNFPDRFSGHQFPNYSSELNVNALLLGDSALYLCASSKTGVHEQYFGPGTRLTVT.

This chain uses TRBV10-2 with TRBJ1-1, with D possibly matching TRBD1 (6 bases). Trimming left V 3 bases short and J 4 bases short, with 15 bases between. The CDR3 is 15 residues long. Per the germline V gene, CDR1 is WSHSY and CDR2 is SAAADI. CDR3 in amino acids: CASSEGEGVPTEAFF. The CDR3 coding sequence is TGCGCCAGCAGTGAAGGCGAGGGGGTTCCCACTGAAGCTTTCTTT.

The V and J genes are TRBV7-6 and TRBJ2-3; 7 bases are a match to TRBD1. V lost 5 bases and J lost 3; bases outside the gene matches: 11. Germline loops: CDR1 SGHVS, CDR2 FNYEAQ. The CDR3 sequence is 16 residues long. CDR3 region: CASSPRTGDGTDTQYF. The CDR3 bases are TGTGCCAGCAGCCCCCGAACAGGGGATGGTACAGATACGCAGTATTTT.

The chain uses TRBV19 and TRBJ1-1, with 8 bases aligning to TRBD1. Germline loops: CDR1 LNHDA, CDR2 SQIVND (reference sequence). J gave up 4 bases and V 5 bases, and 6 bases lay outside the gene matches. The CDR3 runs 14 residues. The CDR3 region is CASSEDRVLTEAFF. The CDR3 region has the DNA TGTGCCAGTAGTGAGGACAGGGTTCTCACTGAAGCTTTCTTT.

CDR3 in DNA: TGCGCCAGCAGCCAAGCTTCGAGCGATGAGCAGTTCTTC. This translates into CASSQASSDEQFF. The rearrangement uses TRBV4-1 and TRBJ2-1; D gene unclear. CDR1 and CDR2 from the germline V gene are MGHRA and YSYEKL. This CDR3 spans 13 amino acids. Between the trimmed V and J ends, which lost 1 base and 8 bases, there was a span of 9 bases.

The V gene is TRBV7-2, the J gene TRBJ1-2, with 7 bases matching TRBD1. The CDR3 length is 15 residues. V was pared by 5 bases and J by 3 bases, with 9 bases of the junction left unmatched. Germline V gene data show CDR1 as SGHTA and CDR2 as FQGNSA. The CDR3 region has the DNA TGTGCCAGCAGCGCTAACGACAGGGTAGACTATGGCTACACCTTC. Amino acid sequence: CASSANDRVDYGYTF.

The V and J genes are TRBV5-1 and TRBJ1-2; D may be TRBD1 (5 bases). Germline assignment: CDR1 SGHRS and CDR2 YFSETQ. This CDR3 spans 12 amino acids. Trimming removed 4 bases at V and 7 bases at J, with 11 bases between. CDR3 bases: TGCGCCAGCAGCCAGGACAAGGGTGGCTACACCTTC. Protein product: CASSQDKGGYTF.

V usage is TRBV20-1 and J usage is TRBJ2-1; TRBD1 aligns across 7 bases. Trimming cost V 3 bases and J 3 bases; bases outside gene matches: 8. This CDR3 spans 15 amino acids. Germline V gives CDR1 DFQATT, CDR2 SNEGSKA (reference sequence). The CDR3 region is CSASSGTDYYNEQFF. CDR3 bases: TGCAGTGCTAGTTCCGGGACAGACTACTACAATGAGCAGTTCTTC.